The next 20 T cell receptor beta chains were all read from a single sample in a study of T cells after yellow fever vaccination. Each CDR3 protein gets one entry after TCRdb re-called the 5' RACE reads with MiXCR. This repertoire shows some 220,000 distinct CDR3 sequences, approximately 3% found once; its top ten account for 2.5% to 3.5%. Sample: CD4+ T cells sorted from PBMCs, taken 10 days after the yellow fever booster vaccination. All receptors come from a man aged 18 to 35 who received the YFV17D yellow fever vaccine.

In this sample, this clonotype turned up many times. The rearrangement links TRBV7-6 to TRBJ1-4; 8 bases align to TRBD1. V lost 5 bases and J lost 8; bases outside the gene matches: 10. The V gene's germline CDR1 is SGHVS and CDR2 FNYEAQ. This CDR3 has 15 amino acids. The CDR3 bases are TGTGCCAGCAGCCGCTGGACAGGGACTCAGGAAAAACTGTTTTTT. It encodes CASSRWTGTQEKLFF.

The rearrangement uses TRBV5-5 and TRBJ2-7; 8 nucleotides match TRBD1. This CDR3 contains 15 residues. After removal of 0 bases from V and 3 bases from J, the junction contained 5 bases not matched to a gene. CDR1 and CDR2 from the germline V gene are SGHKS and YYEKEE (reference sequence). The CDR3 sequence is CASSLVGQGFYEQYF. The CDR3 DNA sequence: TGTGCCAGCAGCTTGGTTGGACAGGGATTCTACGAGCAGTACTTC.

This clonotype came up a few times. The CDR3 spells CASRGYQAGETQYF. CDR3 DNA: TGTGCCAGCCGGGGGTACCAGGCGGGGGAGACCCAGTACTTC. J is TRBJ2-5 and V is TRBV28; maybe TRBD2 (6 bases). Trimming took 8 bases from V and 5 from J, leaving 18 bases between them. The CDR3 is 14 residues long. CDR1 MDHEN and CDR2 SYDVKM come from the germline V gene.

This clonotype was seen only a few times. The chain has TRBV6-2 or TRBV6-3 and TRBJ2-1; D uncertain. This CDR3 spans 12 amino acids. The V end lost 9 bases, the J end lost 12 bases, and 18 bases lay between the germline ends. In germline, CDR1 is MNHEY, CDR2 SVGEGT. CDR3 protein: CASIHPLGRQFF. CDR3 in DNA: TGTGCCAGTATACACCCCCTCGGACGGCAGTTCTTC.

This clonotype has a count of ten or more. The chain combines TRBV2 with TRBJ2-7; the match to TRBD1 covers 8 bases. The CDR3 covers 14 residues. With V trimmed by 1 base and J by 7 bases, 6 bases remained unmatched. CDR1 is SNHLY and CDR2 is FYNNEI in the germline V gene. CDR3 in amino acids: CASSEEQGVGEQYF. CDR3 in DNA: TGTGCCAGCAGTGAAGAACAGGGGGTTGGGGAGCAGTACTTC.

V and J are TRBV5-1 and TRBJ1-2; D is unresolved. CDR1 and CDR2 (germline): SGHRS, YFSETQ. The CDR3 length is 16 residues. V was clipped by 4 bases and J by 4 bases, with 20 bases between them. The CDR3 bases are TGCGCCAGCAGCCCAGACGGATCTACCGGCCCCTATGGCTACACCTTC. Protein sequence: CASSPDGSTGPYGYTF.

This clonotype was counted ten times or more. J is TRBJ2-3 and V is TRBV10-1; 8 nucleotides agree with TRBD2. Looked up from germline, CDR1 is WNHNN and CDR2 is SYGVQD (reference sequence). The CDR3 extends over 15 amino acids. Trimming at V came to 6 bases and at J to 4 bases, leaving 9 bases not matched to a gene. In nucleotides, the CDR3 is TGCGCCAGCAGAAGGGGTAGCGGGGCTTCAGATACGCAGTATTTT. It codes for CASRRGSGASDTQYF.

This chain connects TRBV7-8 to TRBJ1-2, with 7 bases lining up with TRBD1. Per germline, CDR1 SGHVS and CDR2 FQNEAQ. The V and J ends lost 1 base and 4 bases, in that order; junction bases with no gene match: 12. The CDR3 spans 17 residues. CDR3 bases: TGTGCCAGCAGCTTAGGGCCAGGGGGGATCCCCCCCTATGGCTACACCTTC. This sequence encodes CASSLGPGGIPPYGYTF.

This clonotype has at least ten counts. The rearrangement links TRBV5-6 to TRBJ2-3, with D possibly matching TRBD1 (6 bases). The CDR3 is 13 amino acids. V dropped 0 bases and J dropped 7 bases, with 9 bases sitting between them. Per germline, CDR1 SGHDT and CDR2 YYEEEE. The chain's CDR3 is CASSLDRVNTQYF. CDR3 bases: TGTGCCAGCAGCTTGGACAGGGTTAATACGCAGTATTTT.

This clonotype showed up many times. CDR3 nucleotide sequence: TGCAGTGCTCTTGGGAACACTGAAGCTTTCTTT. Its translation is CSALGNTEAFF. The J gene is TRBJ1-1, the V gene TRBV20-1; D is unresolved. CDR3 length equals 11 residues. V was trimmed by 5 bases and J by 1 base, leaving 5 bases between them. The V gene's germline CDR1 is DFQATT and CDR2 SNEGSKA (reference sequence).

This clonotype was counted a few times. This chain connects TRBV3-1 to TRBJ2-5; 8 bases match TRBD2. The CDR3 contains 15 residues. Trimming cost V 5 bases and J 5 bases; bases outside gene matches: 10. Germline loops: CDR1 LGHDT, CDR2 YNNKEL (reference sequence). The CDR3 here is CASSSRWGGGETQYF. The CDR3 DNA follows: TGTGCCAGCAGCTCCCGTTGGGGCGGGGGGGAGACCCAGTACTTC.

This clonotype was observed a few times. DNA of the CDR3: TGTGCCATCAGTGAGTCAGGGGCCTACAATGAGCAGTTCTTC. This gives the protein CAISESGAYNEQFF. J is TRBJ2-1 and V is TRBV10-3; possibly TRBD1 for D (5 bases). CDR3 length: 14 amino acids. Germline V gene sequence: CDR1 ENHRY, CDR2 SYGVKD. Trimming removed 0 bases at V and 2 bases at J, with 5 bases between.

The CDR3 reads CASGDSSGNTIYF. CDR3 nucleotide sequence: TGTGCCAGCGGCGACAGCTCAGGAAACACCATATATTTT. The chain recombines TRBV7-3 with TRBJ1-3; D possibly corresponds to TRBD1 (5 bases). Looked up from germline, CDR1 is SGHTA and CDR2 is FQGTGA. V lost 8 bases and J 4 bases, leaving 12 bases between the germline ends. The CDR3 consists of 13 residues.

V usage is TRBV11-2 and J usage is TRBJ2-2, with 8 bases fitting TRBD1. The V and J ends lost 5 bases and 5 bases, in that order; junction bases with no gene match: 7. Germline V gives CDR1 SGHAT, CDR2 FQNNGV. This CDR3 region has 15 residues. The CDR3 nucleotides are TGTGCCAGCAGCAGGGAAGGGACAGGAACCGGGGAGCTGTTTTTT. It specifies CASSREGTGTGELFF.

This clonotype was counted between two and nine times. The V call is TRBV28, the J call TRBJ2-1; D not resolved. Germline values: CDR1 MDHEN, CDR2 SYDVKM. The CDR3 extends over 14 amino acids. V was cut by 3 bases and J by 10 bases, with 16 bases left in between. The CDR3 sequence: CASSFGMFSREQFF. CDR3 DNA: TGTGCCAGCAGTTTTGGGATGTTTTCGAGGGAGCAGTTCTTC.

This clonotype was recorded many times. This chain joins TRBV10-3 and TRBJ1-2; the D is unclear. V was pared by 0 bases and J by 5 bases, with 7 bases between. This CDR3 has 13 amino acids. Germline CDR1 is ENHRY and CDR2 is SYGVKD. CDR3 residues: CAISESGEYGYTF. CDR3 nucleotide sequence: TGTGCCATCAGTGAGTCTGGGGAGTATGGCTACACCTTC.

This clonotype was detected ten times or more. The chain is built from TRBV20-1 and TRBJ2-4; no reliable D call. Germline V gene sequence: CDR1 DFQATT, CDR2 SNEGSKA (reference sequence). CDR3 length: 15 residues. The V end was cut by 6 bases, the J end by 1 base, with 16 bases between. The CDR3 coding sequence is TGCAGTGCGAAAGCGCTTCCGGCTGCCAAAAACATTCAGTACTTC. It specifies CSAKALPAAKNIQYF.

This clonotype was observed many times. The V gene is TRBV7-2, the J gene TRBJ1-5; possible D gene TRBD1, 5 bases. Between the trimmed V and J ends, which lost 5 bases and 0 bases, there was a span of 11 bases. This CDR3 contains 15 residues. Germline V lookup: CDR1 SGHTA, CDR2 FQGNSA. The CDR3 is CASSARGYSNQPQHF. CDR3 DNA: TGTGCCAGCAGCGCGAGGGGATATAGCAATCAGCCCCAGCATTTT.

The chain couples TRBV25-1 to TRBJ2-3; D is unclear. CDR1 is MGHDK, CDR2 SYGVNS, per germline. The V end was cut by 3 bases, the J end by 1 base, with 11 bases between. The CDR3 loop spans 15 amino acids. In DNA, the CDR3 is TGTGCCAGCAGTGACCCCTCCCGGGGCACAGATACGCAGTATTTT. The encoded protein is CASSDPSRGTDTQYF. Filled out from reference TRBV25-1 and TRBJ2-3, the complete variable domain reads EADIYQTPRYLVIGTGKKITLECSQTMGHDKMYWYQQDPGMELHLIHYSYGVNSTEKGDLSSESTVSRIRTEHFPLTLESARPSHTSQYLCASSDPSRGTDTQYFGPGTRLTVL.

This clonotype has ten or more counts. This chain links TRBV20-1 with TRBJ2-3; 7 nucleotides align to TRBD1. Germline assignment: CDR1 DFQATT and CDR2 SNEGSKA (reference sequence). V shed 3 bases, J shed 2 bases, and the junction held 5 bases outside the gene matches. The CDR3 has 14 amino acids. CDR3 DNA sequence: TGCAGTGCTAGTCGGGACAGTCTCACAGATACGCAGTATTTT. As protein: CSASRDSLTDTQYF.